The 18 T cell receptor beta chains in this list originate from one sample, sequenced in a study of CD8 T cells in ankylosing spondylitis. Whole-study results and caveats: The study identified a TCR beta motif of under ten highly homologous variants that appeared characteristic of ankylosing spondylitis blood.

Their antigen targets remain unknown. TCRdb reprocessed the 5' RACE reads via MiXCR and lists one record per CDR3 protein. The sample holds about 480,000 distinct CDR3 sequences; under 20% are singletons and the top ten take approximately 0.93%. Sequencing input: blood, either unsorted or a sorted T cell fraction (not recorded which). These receptor sequences come from a male donor with ankylosing spondylitis.

The V gene is TRBV29-1, the J gene TRBJ1-3; possible D gene TRBD1, 6 bases. Trimming removed 4 bases at V and 3 bases at J, with 10 bases between. CDR3 length: 13 residues. From germline, CDR1 is SQVTM and CDR2 ANQGSEA. In DNA form, the CDR3 reads TGCAGCGTTGTTGGGGGCTTTGGAAACACCATATATTTT. This encodes CSVVGGFGNTIYF.

This clonotype has at least ten counts. This sequence joins TRBV10-3 and TRBJ2-1; D is perhaps TRBD2 (7 bases). In germline, CDR1 is ENHRY, CDR2 SYGVKD. With 3 bases removed from V and 7 bases from J, the gap between germline ends came to 16 bases. The CDR3 has 15 residues. The DNA for the CDR3 is TGTGCCATCAGTGATGCAGGGGAGGGCTGGAATGAGCAGTTCTTC. This translates into CAISDAGEGWNEQFF.

The gene calls are TRBV6-1 and TRBJ1-1; D unresolved. Germline-derived CDR1 and CDR2 are MNHNS and SASEGT. This CDR3 has 15 residues. The V gene lost 6 bases and the J gene lost 2 bases, with 16 bases spanning the gap. CDR3 residues: CASSLDGLANTEAFF. The DNA of the CDR3 is TGTGCCAGCAGCTTGGACGGTTTGGCCAACACTGAAGCTTTCTTT.

This clonotype was recorded many times. The rearrangement joins TRBV20-1 to TRBJ2-2; 7 nucleotides match TRBD1. Per the germline V gene, CDR1 is DFQATT and CDR2 is SNEGSKA (reference sequence). The CDR3 is 15 residues long. Trimming removed 1 base from V and 4 bases from J; junction bases left unmatched: 6. In nucleotides, the CDR3 is TGCAGTGCTAGAGCGAAGCAGGGGGTCACCGGGGAGCTGTTTTTT. The encoded protein is CSARAKQGVTGELFF.

V and J are TRBV7-9 and TRBJ1-2, with unresolved D. This CDR3 comprises 15 residues. Looked up from germline, CDR1 is SEHNR and CDR2 is FQNEAQ (reference sequence). Trimming cost V 2 bases and J 0 bases, with 10 bases left between them. The CDR3 sequence: CASSLNTPTNYGYTF. As DNA, the CDR3 is TGTGCCAGCAGCTTAAATACACCAACTAACTATGGCTACACCTTC.

This clonotype was found a few times. The CDR3 loop is CASSPLGGLPVINEKLFF. Written as DNA, the CDR3 is TGCGCCAGCAGCCCCCTGGGGGGGCTACCAGTTATTAATGAAAAACTGTTTTTT. The V and J genes are TRBV5-1 and TRBJ1-4, with a weak D call TRBD1 (6 bases). From germline, CDR1 is SGHRS and CDR2 YFSETQ. The CDR3 is 18 residues long. V lost 4 bases and J lost 4, with 23 bases in between.

V and J are TRBV28 and TRBJ1-5; 10 nucleotides align to TRBD1. With 5 bases clipped from V and 4 bases from J, the junction kept 8 bases outside the gene matches. Germline CDR1 is MDHEN and CDR2 is SYDVKM. The CDR3 extends over 16 amino acids. The CDR3 loop reads CASSVRDRGINQPQHF. The CDR3 DNA follows: TGTGCCAGCAGTGTCCGGGACAGGGGAATAAATCAGCCCCAGCATTTT.

This clonotype has a handful of counts. V usage is TRBV28 and J usage is TRBJ1-4; 7 bases agree with TRBD1. The CDR3 length is 15 residues. V lost 1 base to trimming and J lost 5 bases; unmatched junction nucleotides: 4. Germline CDR1 is MDHEN and CDR2 is SYDVKM. The CDR3 loop reads CASSLYQGDNEKLFF. For the CDR3, the DNA is TGTGCCAGCAGTTTATATCAGGGGGACAATGAAAAACTGTTTTTT.

In this sample, this clonotype turned up a few times. V usage is TRBV5-1 and J usage is TRBJ2-5; D not resolved. Germline V CDR1 and CDR2: SGHRS, YFSETQ. V was pared by 4 bases and J by 2 bases, with 12 bases between. The CDR3 consists of 14 residues. The CDR3 DNA sequence: TGCGCCAGCAGCCGGATGGCGCAACAAGAGACCCAGTACTTC. Protein: CASSRMAQQETQYF.

This clonotype was counted at least ten times. J is TRBJ2-2 and V is TRBV5-1; D unresolved. The CDR3 consists of 15 residues. CDR1 SGHRS and CDR2 YFSETQ come from the germline V gene. V was cut by 3 bases and J by 4 bases, with 13 bases left in between. The DNA for the CDR3 is TGCGCCAGCAGCTCGCATTTGCCGAGCACCGGGGAGCTGTTTTTT. Protein sequence: CASSSHLPSTGELFF. Combining the CDR3 with reference TRBV5-1 and TRBJ2-2 gives the whole variable domain KAGVTQTPRYLIKTRGQQVTLSCSPISGHRSVSWYQQTPGQGLQFLFEYFSETQRNKGNFPGRFSGRQFSNSRSEMNVSTLELGDSALYLCASSSHLPSTGELFFGEGSRLTVL.

The chain joins TRBV11-2 to TRBJ2-7; 8 bases are shared with TRBD1. Trimming removed 5 bases from V and 6 bases from J; junction bases left unmatched: 12. Germline V CDR1 and CDR2: SGHAT, FQNNGV. CDR3 length equals 15 residues. In DNA form, the CDR3 reads TGTGCCAGCAGCGCTACCGGGACAGGCCGTAGCGAGCAGTACTTC. Translation: CASSATGTGRSEQYF.

This clonotype was picked up a small number of times. The chain carries TRBV9 and TRBJ1-2, with 10 bases identical to TRBD1. Germline CDR1 reads SGDLS; CDR2 reads YYNGEE. This CDR3 contains 15 residues. V lost 3 bases, J lost 6 bases, and 8 bases stayed unmatched. The CDR3 DNA sequence: TGTGCCAGCAGCGAGAGGCGACAGGGGGCGAATGGCTACACCTTC. It specifies CASSERRQGANGYTF.

This clonotype was counted a few times. The chain uses TRBV24-1 and TRBJ2-1, with 7 bases that match TRBD2. Trimming at V came to 0 bases and at J to 4 bases, leaving 5 bases not matched to a gene. The CDR3 covers 16 residues. Germline V gene lookup returns CDR1 KGHDR and CDR2 SFDVKD. CDR3 loop: CATSDLVAGAYNEQFF. The CDR3 coding sequence is TGTGCCACCAGTGATTTGGTAGCGGGTGCATACAATGAGCAGTTCTTC.

The chain couples TRBV7-6 to TRBJ2-6; possibly TRBD1 for D (6 bases). The ends were cut back, 0 bases at V and 0 bases at J, with 15 bases in the middle. Germline V gene data show CDR1 as SGHVS and CDR2 as FNYEAQ. The CDR3 length is 19 residues. The CDR3 region has the DNA TGTGCCAGCAGCTTAGCCGGGGACAATTTAGCCTCTGGGGCCAACGTCCTGACTTTC. This translates into CASSLAGDNLASGANVLTF.

The V and J genes are TRBV5-5 and TRBJ2-5; D is unresolved. Germline V gene lookup returns CDR1 SGHKS and CDR2 YYEKEE (reference sequence). The CDR3 covers 13 residues. Trimming left V 3 bases short and J 3 bases short, with 9 bases between. Here the CDR3 reads CASSWGWEETQYF. DNA of the CDR3: TGTGCCAGCAGCTGGGGTTGGGAAGAGACCCAGTACTTC.

The chain carries TRBV7-9 and TRBJ2-5, with TRBD2 matching over 13 bases. Germline V gene lookup returns CDR1 SEHNR and CDR2 FQNEAQ (reference sequence). The junction had 10 bases not matched to a gene; V was cut back by 4 bases and J by 5 bases. The CDR3 is 17 residues long. Here the CDR3 reads CASSSGLAGAYRETQYF. In nucleotides, the CDR3 is TGTGCCAGCAGCTCTGGACTAGCGGGGGCCTACCGGGAGACCCAGTACTTC.

This clonotype showed up just a few times. The CDR3 reads CASSLGQRETQYF. Here the CDR3 DNA reads TGCGCCAGCAGCTTGGGACAGCGAGAGACCCAGTACTTC. The chain is built from TRBV5-1 and TRBJ2-5, with a possible D match to TRBD1 (5 bases). Germline V gene data show CDR1 as SGHRS and CDR2 as YFSETQ. Trimming took 0 bases from V and 4 from J, leaving 7 bases between them. The CDR3 has 13 amino acids.

The chain uses TRBV5-1 and TRBJ2-2; D might be TRBD1 (6 bases). V lost 2 bases to trimming and J lost 2 bases, with 10 bases between them. The CDR3 is 15 residues long. Germline V gives CDR1 SGHRS, CDR2 YFSETQ. This chain's CDR3 is CASSFLRGNTGELFF. The CDR3 coding sequence is TGCGCCAGCAGCTTCCTCAGGGGCAACACCGGGGAGCTGTTTTTT.